The 16 T cell receptor beta chains reported below all come from one sample, sequenced in a study of beta chain features in type 1 diabetes. Investigators reverse transcribed all isolated RNA, so they sequenced expressed TCRB transcripts. Assay used: immunoSEQ multiplex PCR; TCRdb lists only in-frame clones, some missing. The repertoire holds 400,000 to 550,000 clones, with about an eighth as singletons. The sequencing input was naive CD4+ T cells from blood. The receptors were gathered from a woman aged 18-29 years in good health.

The CDR3 loop reads CAISESTQVEQFF. Here the CDR3 DNA reads TGTGCCATCAGTGAGTCGACTCAAGTCGAGCAGTTCTTC. The rearrangement uses TRBV10-3 and TRBJ2-1; D is uncertain. V lost 0 bases, J lost 10 bases, and 10 bases lay in between. Per the germline V gene, CDR1 is ENHRY and CDR2 is SYGVKD. This CDR3 contains 13 residues.

V and J are TRBV4-3 and TRBJ1-4; D is uncertain. V dropped 1 base and J dropped 4 bases, with 13 bases sitting between them. The CDR3 totals 16 residues. Germline lookup yields CDR1 LGHNA and CDR2 YSLEER. The CDR3 here is CASSQATSRYNEKLFF. The CDR3, as DNA: TGCGCCAGCAGCCAAGCGACGAGTAGATATAATGAAAAACTGTTTTTT.

This clone was detected only a few times. The chain joins TRBV28 to TRBJ2-3; perhaps TRBD2 as D (6 bases). The CDR3 has 12 amino acids. The germline V gene has CDR1 MDHEN and CDR2 SYDVKM. Trimming took 9 bases from V and 2 from J, leaving 9 bases between them. The CDR3 nucleotides read TGTGCCAGTGTGGGACTCACAGATACGCAGTATTTT. Its protein is CASVGLTDTQYF.

The chain employs TRBV5-6 and TRBJ2-5; 11 nucleotides agree with TRBD2. V was pared by 3 bases and J by 5 bases, with 9 bases of the junction left unmatched. Germline V CDR1 and CDR2: SGHDT, YYEEEE. The length of the CDR3 is 16 residues. In DNA, the CDR3 is TGTGCCAGCAGCTGGCGGCGACTAGCGGGAAGCGAGACCCAGTACTTC. Translated, it gives CASSWRRLAGSETQYF. Combining the CDR3 with reference TRBV5-6 and TRBJ2-5 gives the whole variable domain DAGVTQSPTHLIKTRGQQVTLRCSPKSGHDTVSWYQQALGQGPQFIFQYYEEEERQRGNFPDRFSGHQFPNYSSELNVNALLLGDSALYLCASSWRRLAGSETQYFGPGTRLLVL.

The chain joins TRBV7-9 to TRBJ1-1; D unresolved. The CDR3 loop spans 14 amino acids. The germline V gene has CDR1 SEHNR and CDR2 FQNEAQ (reference sequence). V lost 5 bases to trimming and J lost 1 base, with 11 bases between them. CDR3 coding DNA: TGTGCCAGCAGCCCCCGAGGCCCGAACACTGAAGCTTTCTTT. Protein sequence: CASSPRGPNTEAFF.

This clone has just a few counts. The chain uses TRBV4-2 and TRBJ2-6; D call uncertain. The germline gives CDR1 LGHNA, CDR2 YNFKEQ. V lost 5 bases and J lost 0, with 8 bases in between. This CDR3 has 15 residues. The CDR3 here is CASSLASSGANVLTF. The CDR3, as DNA: TGTGCCAGCAGCTTAGCAAGCTCTGGGGCCAACGTCCTGACTTTC.

The V call is TRBV29-1, the J call TRBJ2-5; possible D gene TRBD2, 6 bases. V lost 7 bases and J lost 2, with 14 bases in between. The CDR3 extends over 13 amino acids. Germline lookup yields CDR1 SQVTM and CDR2 ANQGSEA. Written as DNA, the CDR3 is TGCAGCGCCCCCCGCGGGGCGCAAGAGACCCAGTACTTC. Its translation: CSAPRGAQETQYF.

This clone occurred a few times. The CDR3 nucleotides are TGTGCCTGGAGAACTACCGGGGCGGACAATGAGCAGTTCTTC. As protein: CAWRTTGADNEQFF. V gene TRBV30 combines with J gene TRBJ2-1; perhaps D is TRBD1 or TRBD2 (5 bases each). CDR3 size: 14 residues. From germline, CDR1 is GTSNPN and CDR2 SVGIG (reference sequence). V gave up 3 bases and J gave up 5 bases, with 14 bases separating them. The whole variable domain, filled in from reference TRBV30 and TRBJ2-1, reads SQTIHQWPATLVQPVGSPLSLECTVEGTSNPNLYWYRQAAGRGLQLLFYSVGIGQISSEVPQNLSASRPQDRQFILSSKKLLLSDSGFYLCAWRTTGADNEQFFGPGTRLTVL.

The chain has TRBV27 and TRBJ1-1; D not certain. CDR3 length: 13 amino acids. V was clipped by 6 bases and J by 4 bases, with 12 bases between them. CDR1 and CDR2 (germline): MNHEY, SMNVEV (reference sequence). CDR3 loop: CASRLGFGTEAFF. CDR3 nucleotide sequence: TGTGCCAGCAGGCTGGGGTTTGGCACTGAAGCTTTCTTT.

V and J are TRBV7-3 and TRBJ2-6; D is uncertain. V was cut by 5 bases and J by 0 bases, with 8 bases left in between. The CDR3 runs to 15 residues. Germline V gene data show CDR1 as SGHTA and CDR2 as FQGTGA. The CDR3 is CASSQPASGANVLTF. As DNA, the CDR3 is TGTGCCAGCAGCCAGCCGGCCTCTGGGGCCAACGTCCTGACTTTC.

The chain links TRBV9 to TRBJ2-6; D is uncertain. The CDR3 has 15 amino acids. The V and J ends lost 3 bases and 6 bases respectively, with 13 bases between them. Germline V gene data show CDR1 as SGDLS and CDR2 as YYNGEE. In DNA form, the CDR3 reads TGTGCCAGCAGCGCTGCGAGTAGTAAGGCCAACGTCCTGACTTTC. It codes for CASSAASSKANVLTF.

The V call is TRBV18, the J call TRBJ2-2; the D is unclear. CDR3 length equals 14 residues. Germline loops: CDR1 KGHSH, CDR2 LQKENI. V was clipped by 2 bases and J by 2 bases, with 6 bases between them. The CDR3 spells CASSPGRNTGELFF. The CDR3 DNA reads TGTGCCAGCTCACCAGGCAGAAACACCGGGGAGCTGTTTTTT.

This clone turned up a few times. Additional DNA sequences in this sample encode the identical CDR3. The chain recombines TRBV9 with TRBJ2-5; TRBD2 is a possible D gene (5 bases). The germline V gene has CDR1 SGDLS and CDR2 YYNGEE. The V and J ends lost 0 bases and 0 bases respectively, with 6 bases between them. This CDR3 has 14 residues. The CDR3 DNA reads TGTGCCAGCAGCGTAGGCGGGTACCAAGAGACCCAGTACTTC. The encoded protein is CASSVGGYQETQYF.

This clone appeared a few times. The chain recombines TRBV11-3 with TRBJ2-1; either TRBD1 or TRBD2 may supply D (5 bases each). Germline loops: CDR1 SGHNT, CDR2 YENEEA. Trimming left V 6 bases short and J 0 bases short, with 15 bases between. The CDR3 sequence is 16 residues long. CDR3: CASRPQRTSSYNEQFF. DNA for the CDR3: TGTGCCAGCAGACCCCAGCGGACAAGCTCCTACAATGAGCAGTTCTTC.

The chain recombines TRBV14 with TRBJ2-7, with D possibly being TRBD2 (5 bases). Germline V gene sequence: CDR1 SGHDN, CDR2 FVKESK. Deletions cut 10 bases from V and 4 bases from J, with 17 bases between. The CDR3 has 13 amino acids. The CDR3 protein is CAKSQVWEYEQYF. The CDR3 DNA is TGTGCCAAAAGCCAAGTCTGGGAGTACGAGCAGTACTTC.

This clone was recorded a few times. This rearrangement joins TRBV7-3 to TRBJ1-2; 7 bases are a match to TRBD1. Losses at the gene ends were 2 bases for V and 2 bases for J; bases not matched to a gene: 11. Germline CDR1 and CDR2: SGHTA and FQGTGA. This CDR3 is built from 17 residues. The CDR3 coding sequence is TGTGCCAGCAGCTTACAGCGATTGACAGGGACCAACTATGGCTACACCTTC. Translated: CASSLQRLTGTNYGYTF.